This entry lists 5 T cell receptor beta chains sequenced from one sample in a study of T cells after yellow fever vaccination. A single record per CDR3 protein comes from TCRdb applying MiXCR to the 5' RACE reads. The sample has a few hundred thousand distinct CDR3 sequences; roughly 9% are singletons. The starting material was CD4+ T cells sorted from PBMCs, obtained 5 days after the yellow fever booster vaccination. These receptors all stem from a young man who received the YFV17D yellow fever vaccine.

The chain links TRBV5-1 to TRBJ2-1; TRBD1 is a possible D gene (6 bases). V shed 4 bases and J shed 7 bases, with 12 bases lying between them. Germline V gene data show CDR1 as SGHRS and CDR2 as YFSETQ. The CDR3 totals 13 residues. CDR3 sequence (DNA): TGCGCCAGCAGCCCTGAGGGGGAAAATGAGCAGTTCTTC. Its translation: CASSPEGENEQFF.

V is TRBV4-3 and J is TRBJ1-4; D may be TRBD1 (6 bases). The germline V gene has CDR1 LGHNA and CDR2 YSLEER. Between the trimmed V and J ends, which lost 3 bases and 10 bases, there was a span of 18 bases. The CDR3 contains 15 residues. CDR3 sequence (DNA): TGCGCCAGCAGCCAGGCCTCCGGGACAAACGGAAAACTGTTTTTT. Protein: CASSQASGTNGKLFF.

The sample holds a few counts of this clonotype. The chain couples TRBV7-2 to TRBJ2-5; D is ambiguous. The length of the CDR3 is 12 residues. In germline, CDR1 is SGHTA, CDR2 FQGNSA. The ends were cut back, 2 bases at V and 11 bases at J, with 12 bases in the middle. CDR3: CASSLSSRAQYF. In DNA, the CDR3 is TGTGCCAGCAGCTTAAGCTCTCGGGCGCAGTACTTC.

The rearrangement joins TRBV12-3 or TRBV12-4 to TRBJ1-6; 7 bases line up with TRBD1. V was clipped by 3 bases and J by 9 bases; unmatched bases: 11. The CDR3 has 16 residues. CDR3 DNA sequence: TGTGCCAGCAGTTTTAGTCCAGGGGGACGAGGTTCACCCCTCCACTTT. Translated, it gives CASSFSPGGRGSPLHF.

The rearrangement links TRBV9 to TRBJ2-3, with 7 bases lining up with TRBD2. The CDR3 extends over 17 amino acids. J lost 4 bases, V lost 4 bases, and 15 bases had no gene match. Germline CDR1 is SGDLS and CDR2 is YYNGEE. The CDR3 bases are TGTGCCAGCAGCCCGGACCCCTACGGGGGGTCCGCAGATACGCAGTATTTT. Its protein product is CASSPDPYGGSADTQYF.